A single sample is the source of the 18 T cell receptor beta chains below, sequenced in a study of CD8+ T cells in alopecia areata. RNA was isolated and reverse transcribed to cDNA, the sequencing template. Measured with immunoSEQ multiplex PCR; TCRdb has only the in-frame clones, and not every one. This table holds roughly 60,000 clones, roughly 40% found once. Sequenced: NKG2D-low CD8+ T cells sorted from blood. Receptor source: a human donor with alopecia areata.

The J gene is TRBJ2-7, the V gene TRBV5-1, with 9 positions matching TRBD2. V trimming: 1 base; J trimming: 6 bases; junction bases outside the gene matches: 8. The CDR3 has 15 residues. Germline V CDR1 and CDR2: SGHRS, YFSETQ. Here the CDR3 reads CASSLSASGDGEQYF. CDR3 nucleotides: TGCGCCAGCAGCTTGAGTGCTAGCGGGGATGGCGAGCAGTACTTC.

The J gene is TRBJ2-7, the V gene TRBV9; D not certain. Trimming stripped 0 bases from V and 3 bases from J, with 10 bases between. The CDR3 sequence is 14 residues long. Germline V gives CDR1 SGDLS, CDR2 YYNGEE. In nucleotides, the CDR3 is TGTGCCAGCAGCGTAGCCAGTCTTAACTACGAGCAGTACTTC. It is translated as CASSVASLNYEQYF.

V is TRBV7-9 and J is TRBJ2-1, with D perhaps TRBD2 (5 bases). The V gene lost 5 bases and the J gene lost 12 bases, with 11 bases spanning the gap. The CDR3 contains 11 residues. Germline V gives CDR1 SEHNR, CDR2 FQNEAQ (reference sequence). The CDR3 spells CASSIGRGQFF. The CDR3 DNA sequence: TGTGCCAGCAGCATAGGCCGGGGGCAGTTCTTC.

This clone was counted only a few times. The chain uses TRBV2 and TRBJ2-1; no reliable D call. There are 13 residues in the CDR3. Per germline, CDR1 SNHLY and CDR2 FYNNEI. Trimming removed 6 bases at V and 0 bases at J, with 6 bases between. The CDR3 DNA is TGTGCCAGCAGGTTCAGCTCCTACAATGAGCAGTTCTTC. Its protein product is CASRFSSYNEQFF.

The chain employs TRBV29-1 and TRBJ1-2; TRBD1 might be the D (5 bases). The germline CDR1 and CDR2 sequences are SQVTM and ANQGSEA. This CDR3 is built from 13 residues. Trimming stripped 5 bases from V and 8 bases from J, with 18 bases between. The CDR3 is CSVPVSGPSGYTF. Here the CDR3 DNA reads TGCAGCGTTCCCGTTTCAGGGCCCTCCGGCTACACCTTC. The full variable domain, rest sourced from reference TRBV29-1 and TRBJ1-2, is SAVISQKPSRDICQRGTSLTIQCQVDSQVTMMFWYRQQPGQSLTLIATANQGSEATYESGFVIDKFPISRPNLTFSTLTVSNMSPEDSSIYLCSVPVSGPSGYTFGSGTRLTVV.

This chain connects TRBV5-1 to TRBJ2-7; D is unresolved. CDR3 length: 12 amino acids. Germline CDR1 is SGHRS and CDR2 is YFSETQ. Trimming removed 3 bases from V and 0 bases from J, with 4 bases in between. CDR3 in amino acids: CASSSGSYEQYF. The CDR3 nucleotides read TGCGCCAGCAGCTCTGGCTCCTACGAGCAGTACTTC.

This CDR3 reads CASSSRQQRQETQYF. The DNA of the CDR3 is TGTGCCAGCAGCTCGAGACAGCAGCGCCAAGAGACCCAGTACTTC. This chain links TRBV7-9 with TRBJ2-5; D perhaps matches TRBD1 (5 bases). Germline loops: CDR1 SEHNR, CDR2 FQNEAQ (reference sequence). V was shortened by 4 bases and J by 1 base, with 13 bases between the two germline ends. The CDR3 is 15 residues long.

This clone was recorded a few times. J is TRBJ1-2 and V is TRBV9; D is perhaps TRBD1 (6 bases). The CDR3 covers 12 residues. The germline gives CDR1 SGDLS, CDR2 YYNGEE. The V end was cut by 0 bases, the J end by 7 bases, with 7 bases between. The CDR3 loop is CASSVAQGGYTF. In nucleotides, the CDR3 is TGTGCCAGCAGCGTAGCACAGGGTGGCTACACCTTC.

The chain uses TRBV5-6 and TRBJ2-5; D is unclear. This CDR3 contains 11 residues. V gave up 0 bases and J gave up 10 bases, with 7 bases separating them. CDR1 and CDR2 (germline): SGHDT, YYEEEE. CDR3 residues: CASSLEKIQYF. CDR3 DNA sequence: TGTGCCAGCAGCTTGGAAAAAATCCAGTACTTC.

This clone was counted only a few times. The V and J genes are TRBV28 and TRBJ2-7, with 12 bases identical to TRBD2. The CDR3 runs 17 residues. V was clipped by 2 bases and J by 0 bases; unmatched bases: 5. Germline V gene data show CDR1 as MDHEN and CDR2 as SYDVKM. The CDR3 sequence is CASSLPLAGGSSYEQYF. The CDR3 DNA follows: TGTGCCAGCAGTTTACCTCTAGCGGGAGGGAGCTCCTACGAGCAGTACTTC.

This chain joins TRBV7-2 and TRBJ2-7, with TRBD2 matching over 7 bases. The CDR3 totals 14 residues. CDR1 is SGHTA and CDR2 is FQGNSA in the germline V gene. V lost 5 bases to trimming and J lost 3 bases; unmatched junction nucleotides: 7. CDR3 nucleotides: TGTGCCAGCAGCCTACCCGGGACTAACTACGAGCAGTACTTC. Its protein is CASSLPGTNYEQYF.

The CDR3, as DNA: TGTGCCAGCAGCTTCCCCGACAAACCCGGAAACACCATATATTTT. Protein sequence: CASSFPDKPGNTIYF. This sequence joins TRBV7-2 and TRBJ1-3; no clear D gene. Germline values: CDR1 SGHTA, CDR2 FQGNSA. Deletions cut 3 bases from V and 4 bases from J, with 13 bases between. The CDR3 is made up of 15 amino acids.

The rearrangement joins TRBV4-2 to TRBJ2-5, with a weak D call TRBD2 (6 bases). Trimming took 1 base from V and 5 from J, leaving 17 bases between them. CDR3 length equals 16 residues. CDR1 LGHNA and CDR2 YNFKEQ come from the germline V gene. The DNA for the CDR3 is TGTGCCAGCAGCCAAGGGACCGGGGGAGACTGGGAGACCCAGTACTTC. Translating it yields CASSQGTGGDWETQYF.

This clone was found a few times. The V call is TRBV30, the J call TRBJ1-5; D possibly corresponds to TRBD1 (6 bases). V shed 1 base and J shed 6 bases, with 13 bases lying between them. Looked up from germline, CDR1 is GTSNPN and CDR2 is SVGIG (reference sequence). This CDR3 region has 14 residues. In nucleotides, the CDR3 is TGTGCCTGGAGTGCGGAAGCAGGGGTTCAGCCCCAGCATTTT. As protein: CAWSAEAGVQPQHF.

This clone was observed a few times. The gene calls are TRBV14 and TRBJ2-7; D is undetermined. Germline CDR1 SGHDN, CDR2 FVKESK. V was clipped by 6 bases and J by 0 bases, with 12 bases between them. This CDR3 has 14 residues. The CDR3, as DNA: TGTGCCAGCAGTCTCGTGGCCGACTCCTACGAGCAGTACTTC. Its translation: CASSLVADSYEQYF.

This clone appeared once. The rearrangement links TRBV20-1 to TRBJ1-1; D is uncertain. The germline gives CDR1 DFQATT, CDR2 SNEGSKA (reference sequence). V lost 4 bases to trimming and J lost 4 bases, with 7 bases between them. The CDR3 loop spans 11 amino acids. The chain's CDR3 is CSATSGTEAFF. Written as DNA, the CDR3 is TGCAGTGCTACTTCGGGCACTGAAGCTTTCTTT.

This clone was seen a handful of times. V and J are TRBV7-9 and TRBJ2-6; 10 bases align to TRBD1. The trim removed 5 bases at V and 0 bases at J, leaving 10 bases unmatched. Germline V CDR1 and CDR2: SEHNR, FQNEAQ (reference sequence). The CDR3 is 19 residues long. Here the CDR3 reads CASSHARGQGLSGANVLTF. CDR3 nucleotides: TGTGCCAGCAGCCACGCCCGGGGACAGGGGCTCTCTGGGGCCAACGTCCTGACTTTC.

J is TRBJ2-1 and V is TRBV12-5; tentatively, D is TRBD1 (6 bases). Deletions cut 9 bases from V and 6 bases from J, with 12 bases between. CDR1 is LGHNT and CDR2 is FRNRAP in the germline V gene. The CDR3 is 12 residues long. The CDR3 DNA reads TGTGCTAGCGGGGTAGGGGGCAATGAGCAGTTCTTC. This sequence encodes CASGVGGNEQFF.